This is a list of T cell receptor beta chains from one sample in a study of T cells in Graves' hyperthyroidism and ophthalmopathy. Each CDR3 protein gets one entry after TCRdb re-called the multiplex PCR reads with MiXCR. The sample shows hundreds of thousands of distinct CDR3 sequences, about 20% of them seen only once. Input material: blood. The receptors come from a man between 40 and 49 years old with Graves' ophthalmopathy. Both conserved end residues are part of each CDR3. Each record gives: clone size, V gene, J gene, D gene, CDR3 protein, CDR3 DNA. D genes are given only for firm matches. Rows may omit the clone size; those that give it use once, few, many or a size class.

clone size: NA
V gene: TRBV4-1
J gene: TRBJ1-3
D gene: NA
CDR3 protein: CASSQGSNTGNTIYF
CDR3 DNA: TGCGCCAGCAGCCAAGGTTCTAATACTGGAAACACCATATATTTT

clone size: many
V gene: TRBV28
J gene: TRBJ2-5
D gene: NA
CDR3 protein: CASSFQGEQETQYF
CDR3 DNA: TGTGCCAGCAGTTTTCAGGGCGAGCAAGAGACCCAGTACTTC

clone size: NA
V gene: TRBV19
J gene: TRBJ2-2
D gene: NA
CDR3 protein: CASTRVGGGGTGELFF
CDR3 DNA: TGTGCCAGCACCCGGGTCGGTGGAGGAGGAACCGGGGAGCTGTTTTTT

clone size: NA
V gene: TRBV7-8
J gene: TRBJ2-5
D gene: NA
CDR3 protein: CASSLEGSGTFQETQYF
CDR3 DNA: TGTGCCAGCAGCTTAGAGGGTAGCGGTACTTTCCAAGAGACCCAGTACTTC

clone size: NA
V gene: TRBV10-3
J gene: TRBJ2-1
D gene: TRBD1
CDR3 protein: CAISYPDRGGSYNEQFF
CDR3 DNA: TGTGCCATCAGTTACCCGGACAGGGGGGGTTCCTACAATGAGCAGTTCTTC

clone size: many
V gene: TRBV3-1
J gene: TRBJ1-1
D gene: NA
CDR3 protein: CASSQNRDTEAFF
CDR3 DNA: TGTGCCAGCAGCCAAAACAGGGATACTGAAGCTTTCTTT

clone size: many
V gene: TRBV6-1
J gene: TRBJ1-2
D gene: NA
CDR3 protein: CASSRGDYGYTF
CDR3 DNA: TGTGCCAGCAGTCGCGGGGACTATGGCTACACCTTC

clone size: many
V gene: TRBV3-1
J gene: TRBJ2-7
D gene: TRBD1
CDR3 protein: CASSPGQGWGEQYF
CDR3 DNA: TGTGCCAGCAGCCCCGGACAGGGATGGGGCGAGCAGTACTTC

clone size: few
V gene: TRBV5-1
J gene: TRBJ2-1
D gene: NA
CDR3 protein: CASSSGLFQGDEQFF
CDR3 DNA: TGCGCCAGCAGCTCGGGACTCTTTCAGGGCGATGAGCAGTTCTTC

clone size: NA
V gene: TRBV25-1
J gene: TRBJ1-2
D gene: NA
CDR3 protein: CASSEWAGYGYTF
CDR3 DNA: TGTGCCAGCAGTGAATGGGCAGGGTATGGCTACACCTTC

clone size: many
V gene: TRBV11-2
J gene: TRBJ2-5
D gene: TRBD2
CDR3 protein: CASSQGLAGGVETQYF
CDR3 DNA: TGTGCCAGCAGCCAAGGACTAGCGGGAGGTGTTGAGACCCAGTACTTC

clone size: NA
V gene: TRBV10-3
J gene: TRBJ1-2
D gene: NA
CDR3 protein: CAISGGSYGYTF
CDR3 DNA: TGTGCCATTTCCGGGGGAAGCTATGGCTACACCTTC

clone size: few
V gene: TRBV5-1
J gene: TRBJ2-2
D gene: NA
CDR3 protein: CASSPLGGPGGELFF
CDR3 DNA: TGCGCCAGCAGCCCCCTAGGGGGACCCGGAGGGGAGCTGTTTTTT

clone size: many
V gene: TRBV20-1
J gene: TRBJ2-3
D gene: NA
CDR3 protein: CSPSGAGADTQYF
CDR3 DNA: TGCAGTCCTTCGGGGGCGGGAGCTGATACGCAGTATTTT

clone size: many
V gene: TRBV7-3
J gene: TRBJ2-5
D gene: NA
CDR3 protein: CASSLYAKETQYF
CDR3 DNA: TGTGCCAGCAGCTTATACGCGAAAGAGACCCAGTACTTC

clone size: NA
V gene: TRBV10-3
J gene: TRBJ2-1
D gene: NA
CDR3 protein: CAISPTRNEQFF
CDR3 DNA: TGTGCCATCAGCCCCACCCGGAATGAGCAGTTCTTC

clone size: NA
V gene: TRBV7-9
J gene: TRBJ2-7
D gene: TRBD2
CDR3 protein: CASSSSGPYEQYF
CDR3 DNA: TGTGCCAGCAGCTCTAGCGGCCCCTACGAGCAGTACTTC

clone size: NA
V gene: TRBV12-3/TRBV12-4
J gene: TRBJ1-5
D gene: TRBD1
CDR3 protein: CASSRRTGSGVVNQPQHF
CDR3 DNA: TGTGCCAGCAGTAGACGGACAGGGAGTGGAGTTGTAAATCAGCCCCAGCATTTT

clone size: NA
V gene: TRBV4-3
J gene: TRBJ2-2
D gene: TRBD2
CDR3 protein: CASSQDRVEGLVVTGELFF
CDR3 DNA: TGCGCCAGCAGCCAAGATAGGGTGGAGGGACTAGTAGTCACCGGGGAGCTGTTTTTT

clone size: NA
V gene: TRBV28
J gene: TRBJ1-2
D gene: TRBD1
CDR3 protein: CASTTSGTGIYGYTF
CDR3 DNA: TGTGCCAGCACTACTTCGGGGACAGGCATTTATGGCTACACCTTC

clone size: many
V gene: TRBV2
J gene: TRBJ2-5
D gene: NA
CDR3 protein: CASKGRGEETQYF
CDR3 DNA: TGTGCCAGCAAGGGCAGGGGGGAAGAGACCCAGTACTTC

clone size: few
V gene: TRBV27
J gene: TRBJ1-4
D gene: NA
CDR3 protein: CASRTGGEKLFF
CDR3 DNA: TGTGCCAGCAGAACGGGGGGTGAAAAACTGTTTTTT